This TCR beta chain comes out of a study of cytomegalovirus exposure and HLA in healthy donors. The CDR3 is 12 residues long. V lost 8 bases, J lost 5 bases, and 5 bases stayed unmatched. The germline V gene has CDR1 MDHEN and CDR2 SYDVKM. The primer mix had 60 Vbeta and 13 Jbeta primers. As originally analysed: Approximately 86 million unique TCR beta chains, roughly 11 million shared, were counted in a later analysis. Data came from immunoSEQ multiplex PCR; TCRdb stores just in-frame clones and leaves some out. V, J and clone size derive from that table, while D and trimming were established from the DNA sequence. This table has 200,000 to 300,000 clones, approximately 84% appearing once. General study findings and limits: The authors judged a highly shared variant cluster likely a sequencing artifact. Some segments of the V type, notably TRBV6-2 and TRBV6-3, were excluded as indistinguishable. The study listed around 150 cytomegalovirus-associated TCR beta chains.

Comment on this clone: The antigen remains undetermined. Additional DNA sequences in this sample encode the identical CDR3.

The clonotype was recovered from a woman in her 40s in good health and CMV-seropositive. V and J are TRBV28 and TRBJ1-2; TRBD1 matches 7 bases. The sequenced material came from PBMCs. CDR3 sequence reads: CASRDSPYGYTF. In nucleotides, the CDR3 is TGTGCCAGCCGGGACAGTCCTTATGGCTACACCTTC.